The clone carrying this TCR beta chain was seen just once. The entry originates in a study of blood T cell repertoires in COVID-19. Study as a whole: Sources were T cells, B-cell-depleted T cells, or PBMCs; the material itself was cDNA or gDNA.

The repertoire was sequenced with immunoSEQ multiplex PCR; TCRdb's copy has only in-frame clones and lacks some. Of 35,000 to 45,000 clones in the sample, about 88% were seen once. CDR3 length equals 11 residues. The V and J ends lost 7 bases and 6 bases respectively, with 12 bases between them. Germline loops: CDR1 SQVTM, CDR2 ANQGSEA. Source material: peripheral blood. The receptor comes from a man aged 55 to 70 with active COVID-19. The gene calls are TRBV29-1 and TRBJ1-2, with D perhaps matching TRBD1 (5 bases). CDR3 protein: CSGERGDGYTF. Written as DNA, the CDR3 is TGCAGCGGCGAACGGGGGGATGGCTACACCTTC.